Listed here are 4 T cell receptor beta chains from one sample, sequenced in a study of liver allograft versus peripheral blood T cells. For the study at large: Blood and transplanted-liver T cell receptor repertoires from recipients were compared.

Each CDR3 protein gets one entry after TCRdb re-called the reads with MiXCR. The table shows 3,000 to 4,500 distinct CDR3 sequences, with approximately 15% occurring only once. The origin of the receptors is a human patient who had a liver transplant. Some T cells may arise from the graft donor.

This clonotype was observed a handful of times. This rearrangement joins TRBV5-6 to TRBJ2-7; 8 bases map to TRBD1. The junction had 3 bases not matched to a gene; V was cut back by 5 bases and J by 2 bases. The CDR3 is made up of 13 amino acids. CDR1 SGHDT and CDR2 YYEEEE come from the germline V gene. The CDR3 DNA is TGTGCCAGCAGTTTGACAGGGGCCTACGAGCAGTACTTC. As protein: CASSLTGAYEQYF.

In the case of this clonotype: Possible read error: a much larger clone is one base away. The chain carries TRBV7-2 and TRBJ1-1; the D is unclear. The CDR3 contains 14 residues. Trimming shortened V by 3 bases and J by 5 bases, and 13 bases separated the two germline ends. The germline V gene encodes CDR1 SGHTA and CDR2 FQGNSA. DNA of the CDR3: TGTGCCAGCAGCTTGGGATTTGTGAGAACTGAAGCTTTCTTT. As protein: CASSLGFVRTEAFF.

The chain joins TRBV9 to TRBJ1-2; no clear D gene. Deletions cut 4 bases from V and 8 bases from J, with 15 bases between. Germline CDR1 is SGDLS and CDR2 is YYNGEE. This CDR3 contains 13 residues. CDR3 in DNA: TGTGCCAGCAGCTCCGACGGGGTTGGGGGCTACACCTTC. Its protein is CASSSDGVGGYTF.

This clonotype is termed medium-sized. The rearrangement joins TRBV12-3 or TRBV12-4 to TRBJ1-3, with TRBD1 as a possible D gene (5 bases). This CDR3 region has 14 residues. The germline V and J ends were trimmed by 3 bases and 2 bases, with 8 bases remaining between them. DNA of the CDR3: TGTGCCAGCAGTTTCGGGGGGACTGGAAACACCATATATTTT. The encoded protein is CASSFGGTGNTIYF.